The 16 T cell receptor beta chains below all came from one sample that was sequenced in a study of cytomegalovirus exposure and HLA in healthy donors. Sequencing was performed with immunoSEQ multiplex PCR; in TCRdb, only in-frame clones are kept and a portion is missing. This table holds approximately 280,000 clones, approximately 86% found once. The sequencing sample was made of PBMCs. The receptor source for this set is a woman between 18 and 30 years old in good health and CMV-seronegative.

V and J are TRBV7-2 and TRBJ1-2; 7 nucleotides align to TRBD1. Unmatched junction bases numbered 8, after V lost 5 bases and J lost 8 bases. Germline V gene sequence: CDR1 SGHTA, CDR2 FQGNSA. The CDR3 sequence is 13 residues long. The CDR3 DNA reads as TGTGCCAGCAGCGTTAGAGGGGGCGCGGGCTACACCTTC. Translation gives CASSVRGGAGYTF.

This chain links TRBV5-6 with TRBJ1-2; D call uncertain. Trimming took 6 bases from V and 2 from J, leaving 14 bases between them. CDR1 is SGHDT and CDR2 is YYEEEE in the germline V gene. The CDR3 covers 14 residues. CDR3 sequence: CASNPGRGNYGYTF. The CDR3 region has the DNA TGTGCCAGCAACCCTGGGAGAGGAAACTATGGCTACACCTTC.

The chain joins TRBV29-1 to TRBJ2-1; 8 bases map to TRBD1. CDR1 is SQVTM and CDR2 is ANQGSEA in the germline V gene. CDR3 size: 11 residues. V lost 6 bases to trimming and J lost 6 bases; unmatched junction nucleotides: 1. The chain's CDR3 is CSVDRVNEQFF. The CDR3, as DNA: TGCAGCGTGGACAGGGTCAATGAGCAGTTCTTC.

CDR3 nucleotides: TGTGCCAGCAGTCCAGACGGGTCCTACGAGCAGTACTTC. Amino acids: CASSPDGSYEQYF. The rearrangement uses TRBV2 and TRBJ2-7, with D unclear. This CDR3 has 13 amino acids. Between the trimmed V and J ends, which lost 5 bases and 1 base, there was a span of 9 bases. CDR1 and CDR2 from the germline V gene are SNHLY and FYNNEI.

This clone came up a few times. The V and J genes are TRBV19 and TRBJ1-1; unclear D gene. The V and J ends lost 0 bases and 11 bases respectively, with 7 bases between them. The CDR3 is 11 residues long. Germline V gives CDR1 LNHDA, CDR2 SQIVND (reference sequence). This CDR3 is CASSIDLRAFF. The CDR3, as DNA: TGTGCCAGTAGTATAGATTTGAGGGCTTTCTTT.

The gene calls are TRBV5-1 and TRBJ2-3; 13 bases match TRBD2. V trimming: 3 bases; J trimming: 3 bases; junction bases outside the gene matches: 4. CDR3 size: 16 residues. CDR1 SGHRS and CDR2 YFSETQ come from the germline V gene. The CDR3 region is CASSSGLAGDTDTQYF. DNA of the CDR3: TGCGCCAGCAGCTCCGGACTAGCGGGAGATACAGATACGCAGTATTTT.

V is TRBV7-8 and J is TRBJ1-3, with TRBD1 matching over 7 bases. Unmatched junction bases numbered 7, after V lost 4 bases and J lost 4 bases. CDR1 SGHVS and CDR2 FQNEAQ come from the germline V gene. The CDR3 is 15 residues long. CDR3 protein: CASSSRTGRGNTIYF. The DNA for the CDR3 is TGTGCCAGCAGCTCACGGACAGGACGAGGAAACACCATATATTTT.

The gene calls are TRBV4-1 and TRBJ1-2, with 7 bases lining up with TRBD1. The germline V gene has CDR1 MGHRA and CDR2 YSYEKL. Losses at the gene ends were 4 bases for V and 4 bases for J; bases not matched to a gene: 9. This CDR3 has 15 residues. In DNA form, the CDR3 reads TGCGCCAGCAGCCCTTTGGCAGGGGGAGGCTATGGCTACACCTTC. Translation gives CASSPLAGGGYGYTF.

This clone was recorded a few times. Here the CDR3 reads CASSYMGNQPQHF. The CDR3 DNA reads as TGCGCCAGCAGTTACATGGGCAATCAGCCCCAGCATTTT. The chain combines TRBV5-1 with TRBJ1-5; D is ambiguous. Trimming left V 5 bases short and J 2 bases short, with 8 bases between. Looked up from germline, CDR1 is SGHRS and CDR2 is YFSETQ. The CDR3 runs to 13 residues.

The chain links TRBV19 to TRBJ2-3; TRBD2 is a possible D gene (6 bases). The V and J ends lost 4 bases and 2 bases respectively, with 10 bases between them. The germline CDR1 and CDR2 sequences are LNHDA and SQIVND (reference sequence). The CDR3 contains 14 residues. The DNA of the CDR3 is TGTGCCAGTAGTACGGGACTTCTCACAGATACGCAGTATTTT. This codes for CASSTGLLTDTQYF.

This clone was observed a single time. The CDR3 DNA reads as TGTGCCAGCAGCCCTACTGGGACTGCTGACTCCTACGAGCAGTACTTC. This encodes CASSPTGTADSYEQYF. The J gene is TRBJ2-7, the V gene TRBV9, with D possibly TRBD2 on 6 matching bases. The V end lost 4 bases, the J end lost 0 bases, and 17 bases lay between the germline ends. Germline-derived CDR1 and CDR2 are SGDLS and YYNGEE. This CDR3 has 16 residues.

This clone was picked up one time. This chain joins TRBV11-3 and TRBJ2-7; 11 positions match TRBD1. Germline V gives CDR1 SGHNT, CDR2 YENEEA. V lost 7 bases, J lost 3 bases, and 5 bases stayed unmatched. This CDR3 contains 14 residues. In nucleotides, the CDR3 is TGTGCCAGCACCATTGGGACAGGGGGCTACGAGCAGTACTTC. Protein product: CASTIGTGGYEQYF.

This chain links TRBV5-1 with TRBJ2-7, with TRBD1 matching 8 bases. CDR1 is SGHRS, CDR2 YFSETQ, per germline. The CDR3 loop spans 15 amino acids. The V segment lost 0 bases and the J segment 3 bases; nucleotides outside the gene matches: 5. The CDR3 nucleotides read TGCGCCAGCAGCTTGGCAGCAACAGGGGGCTACGAGCAGTACTTC. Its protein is CASSLAATGGYEQYF.

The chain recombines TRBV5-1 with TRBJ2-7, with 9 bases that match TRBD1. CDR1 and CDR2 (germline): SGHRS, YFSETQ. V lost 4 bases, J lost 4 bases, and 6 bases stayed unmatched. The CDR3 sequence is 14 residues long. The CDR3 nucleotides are TGCGCCAGCAGCATAAGACAGGGGGGATACGAGCAGTACTTC. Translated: CASSIRQGGYEQYF.

DNA for the CDR3: TGCGCCAGCAGCCAAAAGACGGGACTAGGGTACAATGAGCAGTTCTTC. Translated: CASSQKTGLGYNEQFF. J is TRBJ2-1 and V is TRBV4-1; 8 bases fit TRBD2. Germline loops: CDR1 MGHRA, CDR2 YSYEKL. J was trimmed by 4 bases and V by 2 bases; bases with no gene match: 7. The CDR3 is made up of 16 amino acids.

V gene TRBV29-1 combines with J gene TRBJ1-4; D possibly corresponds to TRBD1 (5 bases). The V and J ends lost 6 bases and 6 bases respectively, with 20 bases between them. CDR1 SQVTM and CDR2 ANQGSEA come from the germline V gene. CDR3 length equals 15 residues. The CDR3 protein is CSVGRLGQGDEKLFF. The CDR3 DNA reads TGCAGCGTGGGGCGTTTGGGGCAAGGCGATGAAAAACTGTTTTTT.